This T cell receptor beta chain emerged from a study of blood T cells in healthy people across ages. Findings and caveats of the study: Naive T cell percentage showed a strong correlation with TCR beta diversity. With donor CMV status unknown, expanded clonotype changes were possibly confounded. A conclusive naive versus antigen-experienced comparison was prevented by the unsorted PBMCs.

This clonotype was observed a handful of times. Its antigen is not identified. Combining a sample-barcoded 5' primer with a J-beta primer mix, a second PCR ran for roughly 6 to 12 cycles. TCRdb passed the 5' RACE reads through MiXCR, listing each CDR3 protein once. The sample lists hundreds of thousands of distinct CDR3 sequences, around 34% occurring once. V gave up 3 bases and J gave up 0 bases, with 18 bases separating them. The CDR3 contains 18 residues. Sequenced material: blood. The genes are TRBV12-3 or TRBV12-4 and TRBJ2-1, with a possible D match to TRBD2 (6 bases). This clonotype originated in a young man in good health. The CDR3 coding sequence is TGTGCCAGCAGTTTTGGCACCCGGAGGGTCGCCTCCTACAATGAGCAGTTCTTC. Protein product: CASSFGTRRVASYNEQFF.